This TCR beta chain was sequenced in a study of shared clonotypes between healthy human individuals. Study-level information: Three plates were used per donor for CD4 naive, three for CD4 memory, two for CD8 naive and one for CD8 memory. Study-wide results and caveats: Rarefaction demonstrated incomplete sorted-subset sequencing despite large depth.

Replicate PCRs for sorted subsets used approximately 220 ng DNA; this equaled tens of thousands of T cell genomes. Produced via immunoSEQ multiplex PCR; TCRdb's table is partial and in-frame only. The profile shows around 690,000 clones, about 90% of them singletons. Note on this clone: Its target is unknown.

CD8 memory merged CD45RO+ cells and CCR7-negative CD45RA+ TemRA cells into one population. There are 15 residues in the CDR3. CDR1 is SGHAT and CDR2 is FQNNGV in the germline V gene. The germline V and J ends were trimmed by 5 bases and 2 bases, with 16 bases remaining between them. Sequencing input: memory CD8+ T cells from PBMCs. The subset is: CD45RO+ cells pooled with CCR7-negative TemRA cells. This chain uses TRBV11-2 with TRBJ2-7; D is ambiguous. The TCR sequence derives from a man between 18 and 29 years old in good health. Some clones in this sample may be carry-over from other donors' samples. CDR3 region: CASSPRQSATYEQYF. Here the CDR3 DNA reads TGTGCCAGCAGCCCCCGGCAGAGTGCAACCTACGAGCAGTACTTC.